Shown below are 8 T cell receptor beta chains from a single sample sequenced in a study of shared clonotypes between healthy human individuals. Naive CD8 cells, CD45RO-negative and positively selected for CCR7, excluded terminally differentiated effector memory CD45RA+ cells. Sequencing used immunoSEQ multiplex PCR; TCRdb keeps in-frame clones, though not all of them. Among millions of clones, 93% were seen once, and the ten largest hold 1.5% to 2%. Input material: naive CD8+ T cells from PBMCs. The receptor set was obtained from a man between 18 and 29 years old in good health. Some clones in this sample may be carry-over from other donors' samples.

The V call is TRBV15, the J call TRBJ2-5; possibly TRBD1 for D (5 bases). The DNA matches TRBJ2-7 better at its end, which makes the J call doubtful. The CDR3 is 14 amino acids. Germline loops: CDR1 LNHNV, CDR2 YYDKDF (reference sequence). CDR3 sequence reads: CATSSRQQTYEQYF. DNA of the CDR3: TGTGCCACCAGCAGTCGACAGCAAACCTACGAGCAGTACTTC.

The chain is built from TRBV28 and TRBJ2-7, with 7 nucleotides matching TRBD2. Germline CDR1 is MDHEN and CDR2 is SYDVKM. Trimming took 7 bases from V and 2 from J; bases not matched to a gene: 11. The length of the CDR3 is 15 residues. For the CDR3, the DNA is TGTGCCAGCACCAAAATAGCGGGTCTAGCCTACGAGCAGTACTTC. This sequence encodes CASTKIAGLAYEQYF.

The gene calls are TRBV20-1 and TRBJ2-7; D unclear. Germline V lookup: CDR1 DFQATT, CDR2 SNEGSKA (reference sequence). This CDR3 spans 11 amino acids. V lost 3 bases and J 1 base, leaving 4 bases between the germline ends. CDR3 nucleotides: TGCAGTGCTAGCGAGTCCTACGAGCAGTACTTC. This gives the protein CSASESYEQYF.

The chain carries TRBV4-3 and TRBJ1-1, with 10 bases that match TRBD1. Trimming took 1 base from V and 7 from J; bases not matched to a gene: 21. Looked up from germline, CDR1 is LGHNA and CDR2 is YSLEER. CDR3 length equals 20 residues. The CDR3 reads CASSQGYSSWIGTGAIEAFF. In DNA form, the CDR3 reads TGCGCCAGCAGCCAAGGATATAGTTCTTGGATTGGGACAGGGGCAATTGAAGCTTTCTTT.

The chain is built from TRBV30 and TRBJ2-3, with TRBD2 matching over 10 bases. There are 14 residues in the CDR3. CDR1 and CDR2 (germline): GTSNPN, SVGIG (reference sequence). Losses at the gene ends were 5 bases for V and 6 bases for J; bases not matched to a gene: 8. The CDR3 DNA reads TGTGCCTGGCAACTAGCGGGAAGGGTGGATACGCAGTATTTT. The encoded protein is CAWQLAGRVDTQYF.

The CDR3 loop is CASSQDRARSSYEQYF. The CDR3, as DNA: TGCGCCAGCAGCCAAGATCGGGCCAGGTCGTCCTACGAGCAGTACTTC. The chain links TRBV4-1 to TRBJ2-7; the D is unclear. Germline values: CDR1 MGHRA, CDR2 YSYEKL. V dropped 0 bases and J dropped 1 base, with 13 bases sitting between them. The CDR3 contains 16 residues.

This clone was seen only a few times. The V and J genes are TRBV2 and TRBJ1-1; no definite D call. The CDR3 covers 13 residues. V was clipped by 4 bases and J by 5 bases, with 11 bases between them. The germline gives CDR1 SNHLY, CDR2 FYNNEI. The CDR3 DNA reads TGTGCCAGCAGTGTAGTGTCGATAACTGAAGCTTTCTTT. The encoded protein is CASSVVSITEAFF.

The chain recombines TRBV29-1 with TRBJ2-5; TRBD1 might be the D (7 bases). Germline CDR1 reads SQVTM; CDR2 reads ANQGSEA. V was cut by 1 base and J by 5 bases, with 14 bases left in between. This CDR3 is built from 14 residues. The CDR3: CSVEVKTGRETQYF. For the CDR3, the DNA is TGCAGCGTTGAAGTTAAGACAGGGAGGGAGACCCAGTACTTC. Full variable domain (remainder filled in from reference TRBV29-1 and TRBJ2-5): SAVISQKPSRDICQRGTSLTIQCQVDSQVTMMFWYRQQPGQSLTLIATANQGSEATYESGFVIDKFPISRPNLTFSTLTVSNMSPEDSSIYLCSVEVKTGRETQYFGPGTRLLVL.